This is a list of T cell receptor beta chains from one sample in a study of radiotherapy plus CTLA-4 blockade in lung cancer. Measured with immunoSEQ multiplex PCR; TCRdb has only the in-frame clones, and not every one. This sample has just over 60,000 clones, with roughly 80% found just once. This material consisted of peripheral blood, taken from a patient treated with radiotherapy plus ipilimumab. The receptors were gathered from a human donor with non-small cell lung cancer who had a complete response to radiotherapy plus ipilimumab. Both conserved end residues are part of each CDR3. The D gene is left open where the match is weak. Size tells how often a clone was seen (once, few, many) or the class of an expanded clone, and some rows leave it out.

D gene | clone size | J gene | V gene | CDR3 DNA | CDR3 protein
- | few | TRBJ1-2 | TRBV28 | TGTGCCAGCAGTTTAGCTGGGGGCCGGGGCTACACCTTC | CASSLAGGRGYTF
TRBD1 | few | TRBJ1-5 | TRBV18 | TGTGCCAGCTCACCCAGGACAGGATCTTATAGCAATCAGCCCCAGCATTTT | CASSPRTGSYSNQPQHF
- | once | TRBJ1-4 | TRBV4-1 | TGCGCCAGCAGCCCGCCGTCCCGATATAATGAAAAACTGTTTTTT | CASSPPSRYNEKLFF
TRBD2 | - | TRBJ2-3 | TRBV7-2 | TGTGCCAGCAGCTTAAGGGCTAGCGGGAGGTTTGCAGATACGCAGTATTTT | CASSLRASGRFADTQYF
TRBD1 | few | TRBJ1-5 | TRBV19 | TGTGCCAGTAGTACTGGGCGCTGGGACAGGGTTGGCAATCAGCCCCAGCATTTT | CASSTGRWDRVGNQPQHF
- | - | TRBJ1-1 | TRBV12-5 | TGTGCTAGTGGTTTGGTACCGACAGACAAAACTGAAGCTTTCTTT | CASGLVPTDKTEAFF
- | - | TRBJ2-5 | TRBV5-4 | TGTGCCAGCAGCTTATGGGCGGGCCACCAAGAGACCCAGTACTTC | CASSLWAGHQETQYF
- | - | TRBJ1-2 | TRBV4-1 | TGCGCCAGCAGCCAACCCGGGCTGACATATAACTATGGCTACACCTTC | CASSQPGLTYNYGYTF
- | - | TRBJ2-7 | TRBV27 | TGTGCCAGCAGTTTATTAGGAGGGGCTGGGGGCTCCTACGAGCAGTACTTC | CASSLLGGAGGSYEQYF
TRBD1 | - | TRBJ2-3 | TRBV18 | TGTGCCAGCTCACCAGGGTCGAGGACAGGGAGTTTAGATACGCAGTATTTT | CASSPGSRTGSLDTQYF
- | - | TRBJ1-1 | TRBV5-6 | TGTGCCAGCAGCCTGGGGCTACCGCCGAACACTGAAGCTTTCTTT | CASSLGLPPNTEAFF
TRBD2 | - | TRBJ2-7 | TRBV5-5 | TGTGCCAGCAGCCCTCCACCCCGGGGGGGCTACGAGCAGTACTTC | CASSPPPRGGYEQYF
- | - | TRBJ2-7 | TRBV27 | TGTGCCAGCAGTTCCTCCCCGGGATTCTGGGTGGGTCATGGGCAGTACTTC | CASSSSPGFWVGHGQYF
- | - | TRBJ1-2 | TRBV2 | TGTGCCAGCAGATTGGACGGAAACTATGGCTACACCTTC | CASRLDGNYGYTF
- | - | TRBJ2-5 | TRBV11-3 | TGTGCCAGCAGCTTAGCGGCACGCAGGGTGGGACAAGAGACCCAGTACTTC | CASSLAARRVGQETQYF
- | - | TRBJ2-3 | TRBV30 | TGTGCCTGGGCCGCGGGTGGGTTGGTGAGAACAGATACGCAGTATTTT | CAWAAGGLVRTDTQYF